The 7 T cell receptor beta chains listed next were all sequenced from one sample in a study of blood T cell repertoires in COVID-19. Generated by immunoSEQ multiplex PCR, the TCRdb table keeps only in-frame clones and is missing some. The repertoire consists of some 110,000 clones, with 90% occurring once and the leading ten covering less than 2%. The sequencing input was peripheral blood. The receptors here all came from a human donor with active COVID-19. The donor label of this sample is uncertain.

This chain joins TRBV2 and TRBJ2-1, with TRBD2 matching over 11 bases. The CDR3 length is 14 residues. Germline-derived CDR1 and CDR2 are SNHLY and FYNNEI. V trimming: 2 bases; J trimming: 9 bases; junction bases outside the gene matches: 3. The CDR3 coding sequence is TGTGCCAGCAGTGAACATCTAGCGGGGGGTGAGCAGTTCTTC. This codes for CASSEHLAGGEQFF.

This chain uses TRBV7-8 with TRBJ1-6; D call uncertain. The germline V and J ends were trimmed by 5 bases and 8 bases, with 10 bases remaining between them. Germline V lookup: CDR1 SGHVS, CDR2 FQNEAQ. The CDR3 covers 13 residues. CDR3 nucleotides: TGTGCCAGCAGCCTAAAGACTGATTCACCCCTCCACTTT. Its protein product is CASSLKTDSPLHF.

The CDR3 loop is CASSYNTGGETQYF. DNA of the CDR3: TGTGCCAGCAGCTATAACACAGGGGGAGAGACCCAGTACTTC. The chain carries TRBV5-6 and TRBJ2-5, with 8 bases lining up with TRBD1. The CDR3 spans 14 residues. CDR1 is SGHDT, CDR2 YYEEEE, per germline. V was pared by 3 bases and J by 4 bases, with 5 bases of the junction left unmatched. Together with reference TRBV5-6 and TRBJ2-5, the CDR3 gives the full variable domain: DAGVTQSPTHLIKTRGQQVTLRCSPKSGHDTVSWYQQALGQGPQFIFQYYEEEERQRGNFPDRFSGHQFPNYSSELNVNALLLGDSALYLCASSYNTGGETQYFGPGTRLLVL.

This chain joins TRBV10-3 and TRBJ2-3; TRBD1 aligns across 10 bases. This CDR3 spans 17 amino acids. Trimming took 2 bases from V and 8 from J; bases not matched to a gene: 13. CDR1 ENHRY and CDR2 SYGVKD come from the germline V gene. The DNA for the CDR3 is TGTGCCATCAGTGAGGAAGGGACAGGGGTGCTGGGAGGTACGCAGTATTTT. Translating it yields CAISEEGTGVLGGTQYF.

This chain connects TRBV5-5 to TRBJ2-3, with 11 bases matching TRBD2. Trimming at V came to 0 bases and at J to 8 bases, leaving 11 bases not matched to a gene. In germline, CDR1 is SGHKS, CDR2 YYEKEE (reference sequence). The CDR3 length is 17 residues. CDR3 in DNA: TGTGCCAGCAGCTTGGCGACTAGCGGGGTCAATATAGGTACGCAGTATTTT. Translated, it gives CASSLATSGVNIGTQYF.

This chain joins TRBV11-3 and TRBJ2-1; the match to TRBD2 covers 12 bases. The CDR3 is made up of 18 amino acids. Germline CDR1 SGHNT, CDR2 YENEEA. V lost 1 base, J lost 4 bases, and 8 bases stayed unmatched. The CDR3 bases are TGTGCCAGCAGCTTAGTAGCTAGCGGGGGGGGGACATACAATGAGCAGTTCTTC. Its protein is CASSLVASGGGTYNEQFF. The full variable domain, rest sourced from reference TRBV11-3 and TRBJ2-1, is EAGVVQSPRYKIIEKKQPVAFWCNPISGHNTLYWYLQNLGQGPELLIRYENEEAVDDSQLPKDRFSAERLKGVDSTLKIQPAELGDSAVYLCASSLVASGGGTYNEQFFGPGTRLTVL.

The V and J genes are TRBV5-8 and TRBJ1-5, with TRBD1 matching 9 bases. Germline V gene sequence: CDR1 SGHTS, CDR2 YDEGEE. With 0 bases clipped from V and 4 bases from J, the junction kept 11 bases outside the gene matches. The CDR3 runs 18 residues. The CDR3 here is CASSLEGVGGTGNQPQHF. Here the CDR3 DNA reads TGTGCCAGCAGCTTGGAGGGGGTCGGCGGGACAGGGAATCAGCCCCAGCATTTT.